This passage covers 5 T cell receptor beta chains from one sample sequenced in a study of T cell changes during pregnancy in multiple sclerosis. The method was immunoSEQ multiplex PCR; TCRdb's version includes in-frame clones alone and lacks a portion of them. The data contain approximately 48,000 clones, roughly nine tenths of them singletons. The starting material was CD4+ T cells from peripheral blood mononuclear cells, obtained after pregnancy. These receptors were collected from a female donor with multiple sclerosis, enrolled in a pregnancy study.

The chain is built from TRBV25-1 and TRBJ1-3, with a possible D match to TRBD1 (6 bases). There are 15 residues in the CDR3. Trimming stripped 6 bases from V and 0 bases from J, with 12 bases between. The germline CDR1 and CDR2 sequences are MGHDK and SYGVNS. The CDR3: CASRDTRGSGNTIYF. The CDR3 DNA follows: TGTGCCAGCAGGGACACCAGGGGCTCTGGAAACACCATATATTTT.

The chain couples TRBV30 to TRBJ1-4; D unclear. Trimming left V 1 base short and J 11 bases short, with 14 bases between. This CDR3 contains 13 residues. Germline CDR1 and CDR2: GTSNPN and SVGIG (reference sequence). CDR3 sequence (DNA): TGTGCCTGGAGTGGGTCGCGAGGTGGGAAACTGTTTTTT. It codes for CAWSGSRGGKLFF. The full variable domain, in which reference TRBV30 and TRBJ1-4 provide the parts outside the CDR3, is SQTIHQWPATLVQPVGSPLSLECTVEGTSNPNLYWYRQAAGRGLQLLFYSVGIGQISSEVPQNLSASRPQDRQFILSSKKLLLSDSGFYLCAWSGSRGGKLFFGSGTQLSVL.

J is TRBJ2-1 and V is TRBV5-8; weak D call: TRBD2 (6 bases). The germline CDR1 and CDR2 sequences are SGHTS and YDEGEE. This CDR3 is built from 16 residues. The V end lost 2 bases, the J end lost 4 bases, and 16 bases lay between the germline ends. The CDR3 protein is CASSFFLQDYYNEQFF. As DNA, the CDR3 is TGTGCCAGCAGCTTTTTCCTTCAGGACTATTACAATGAGCAGTTCTTC.

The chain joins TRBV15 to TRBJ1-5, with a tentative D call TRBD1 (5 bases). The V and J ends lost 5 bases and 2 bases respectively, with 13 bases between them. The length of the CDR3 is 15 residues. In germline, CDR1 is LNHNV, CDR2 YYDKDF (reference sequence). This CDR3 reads CATSGGGFGNQPQHF. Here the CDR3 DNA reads TGTGCCACCAGCGGGGGAGGGTTCGGCAATCAGCCCCAGCATTTT.

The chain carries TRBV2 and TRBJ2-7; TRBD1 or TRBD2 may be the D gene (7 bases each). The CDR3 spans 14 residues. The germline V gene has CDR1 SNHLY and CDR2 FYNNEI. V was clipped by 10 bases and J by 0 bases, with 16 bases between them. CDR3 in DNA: TGTGCCACCAGGGGGGGAGTCGGCTCCTACGAGCAGTACTTC. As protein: CATRGGVGSYEQYF.